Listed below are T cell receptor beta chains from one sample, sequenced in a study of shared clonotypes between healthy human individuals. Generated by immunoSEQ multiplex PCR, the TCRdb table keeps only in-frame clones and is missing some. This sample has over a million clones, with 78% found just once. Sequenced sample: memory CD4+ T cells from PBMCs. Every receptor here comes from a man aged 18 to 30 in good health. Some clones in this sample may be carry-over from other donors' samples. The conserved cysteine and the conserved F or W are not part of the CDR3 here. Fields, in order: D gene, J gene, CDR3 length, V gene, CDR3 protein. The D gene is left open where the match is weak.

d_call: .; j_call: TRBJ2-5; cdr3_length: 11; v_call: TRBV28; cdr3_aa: ASSFHSMGTQY
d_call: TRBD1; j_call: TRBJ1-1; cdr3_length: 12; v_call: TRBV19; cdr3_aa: ASTTTGGDTEAF
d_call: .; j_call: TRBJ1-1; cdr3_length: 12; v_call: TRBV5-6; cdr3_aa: ASSLVGARTEAF
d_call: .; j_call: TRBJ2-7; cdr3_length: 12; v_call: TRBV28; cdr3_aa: ASSLEGPPYEQY
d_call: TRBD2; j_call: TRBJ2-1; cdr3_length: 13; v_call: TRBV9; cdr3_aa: ASSVLGLAGNERF
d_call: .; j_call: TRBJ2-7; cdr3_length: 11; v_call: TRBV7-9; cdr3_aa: ASSLNRDSGRY
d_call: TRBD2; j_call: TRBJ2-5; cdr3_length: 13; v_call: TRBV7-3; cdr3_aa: ASSGSGLAGETQY
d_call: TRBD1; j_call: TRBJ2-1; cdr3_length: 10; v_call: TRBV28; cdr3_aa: ASSLGGQAMF
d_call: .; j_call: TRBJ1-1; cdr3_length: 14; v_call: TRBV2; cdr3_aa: ASLPTRMGVNTEAF
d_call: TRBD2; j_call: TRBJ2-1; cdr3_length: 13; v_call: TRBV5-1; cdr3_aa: ASSLVAGGPGEQF
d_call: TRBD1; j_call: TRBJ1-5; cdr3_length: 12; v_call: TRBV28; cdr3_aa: ATNRGPRNQPQH
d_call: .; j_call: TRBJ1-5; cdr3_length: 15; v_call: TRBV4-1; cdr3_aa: ASSQANVGFSNQPQH
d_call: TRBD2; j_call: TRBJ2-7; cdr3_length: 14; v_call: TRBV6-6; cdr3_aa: ASRPLGLAGNDEQY
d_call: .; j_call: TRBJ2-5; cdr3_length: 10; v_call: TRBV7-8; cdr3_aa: ASSYTQETQY